This T cell receptor (beta chain) was observed in a study of CD8+ T cells in alopecia areata. Study-level information: Tofacitinib was taken orally by treated patients, and the dose was 5 to 10 mg twice daily. Study findings and constraints: Scalp clonality and expanded CD8+ clones among the top 100 showed significant decreases with tofacitinib.

The treatment here: oral pan-JAK inhibitor, 5-10 mg twice daily. Extraction and reverse transcription of RNA yielded cDNA as the sequencing template. Using immunoSEQ multiplex PCR, the repertoire was profiled, and TCRdb retains in-frame clones only, with some absent. The sample lists about 180,000 clones; 58% were seen once. Regarding this clone: Its antigen is unknown.

From germline, CDR1 is KGHSH and CDR2 LQKENI. This CDR3 region has 15 residues. The V end lost 4 bases, the J end lost 0 bases, and 12 bases lay between the germline ends. This clonotype was obtained from a human donor with alopecia areata. The genes are TRBV18 and TRBJ1-2; tentative D call: TRBD1 (5 bases). This specimen was CD4+ T cells sorted from blood, taken at roughly week 55, from a patient treated with tofacitinib. For the CDR3, the DNA is TGTGCCAGCTCACGAGAAGGGACGTCTAACTATGGCTACACCTTC. Its protein is CASSREGTSNYGYTF.